The 14 T cell receptor beta chains presented below share a single source sample, sequenced in a study of beta chain features in type 1 diabetes. The sequenced template was cDNA made from the entire isolated RNA. Using immunoSEQ multiplex PCR, the repertoire was profiled, and TCRdb retains in-frame clones only, with some absent. The data show some 270,000 clones, about 8.5% seen once. Sequences were obtained from central memory CD4+ T cells from blood. The receptors were gathered from a woman aged 18-29 years in good health.

The V call is TRBV7-2, the J call TRBJ2-3; D remains ambiguous. V shed 5 bases and J shed 9 bases, with 12 bases lying between them. The length of the CDR3 is 12 residues. From germline, CDR1 is SGHTA and CDR2 FQGNSA. The CDR3 loop is CASSTLTVTQYF. For the CDR3, the DNA is TGTGCCAGCAGCACTTTAACAGTGACGCAGTATTTT. Supplemented by reference TRBV7-2 and TRBJ2-3, the full variable domain reads GAGVSQSPSNKVTEKGKDVELRCDPISGHTALYWYRQSLGQGLEFLIYFQGNSAPDKSGLPSDRFSAERTGGSVSTLTIQRTQQEDSAVYLCASSTLTVTQYFGPGTRLTVL.

This chain links TRBV7-2 with TRBJ1-6, with 11 bases lining up with TRBD1. This CDR3 has 17 residues. From germline, CDR1 is SGHTA and CDR2 FQGNSA. J gave up 5 bases and V 5 bases, and 8 bases lay outside the gene matches. The CDR3 loop reads CASSPTLGQGDNSPLHF. In DNA, the CDR3 is TGTGCCAGCAGCCCAACCCTGGGACAGGGGGATAATTCACCCCTCCACTTT.

This clone was detected many times. A much larger clone differs from this one at a single base, so this may be a read error. Other nucleotide sequences from this sample produce the same CDR3. The rearrangement links TRBV11-2 to TRBJ2-6; D is uncertain. V was shortened by 5 bases and J by 0 bases, with 5 bases between the two germline ends. The CDR3 runs to 14 residues. Per the germline V gene, CDR1 is SGHAT and CDR2 is FQNNGV. CDR3 sequence reads: CASSQSSGANVLTF. In DNA form, the CDR3 reads TGTGCCAGCAGCCAAAGCTCTGGGGCCAACGTCCTGACTTTC.

This clone occurred many times. CDR3 bases: TGTGCCAGTCAACGGCGCTACGAGCAGTACTTC. Translating it yields CASQRRYEQYF. The chain is built from TRBV6-6 and TRBJ2-7; D uncertain. The CDR3 totals 11 residues. Germline values: CDR1 MNHNY, CDR2 SVGAGI (reference sequence). Between the trimmed V and J ends, which lost 9 bases and 3 bases, there was a span of 9 bases.

The genes are TRBV18 and TRBJ1-2; D ambiguous. Germline assignment: CDR1 KGHSH and CDR2 LQKENI. CDR3 length: 16 amino acids. Trimming cost V 2 bases and J 5 bases, with 18 bases left between them. DNA for the CDR3: TGTGCCAGCTCACCAGAAACAGCCCTAAAAGGGTATGGCTACACCTTC. It encodes CASSPETALKGYGYTF.

This clone was seen a single time. The DNA for the CDR3 is TGTGCCAGCAGCTTGGTCCGAGGGCTGGGAAACACCATATATTTT. Translated: CASSLVRGLGNTIYF. This rearrangement joins TRBV5-6 to TRBJ1-3; the D is unclear. V lost 0 bases and J 4 bases, leaving 11 bases between the germline ends. Looked up from germline, CDR1 is SGHDT and CDR2 is YYEEEE. The CDR3 is 15 amino acids.

This clone was recorded a few times. As DNA, the CDR3 is TGTGCCAGCAGTACCGGGACAGGGGGCGCAAATCAGCCCCAGCATTTT. Its protein is CASSTGTGGANQPQHF. The rearrangement links TRBV27 to TRBJ1-5, with TRBD1 identical over 12 bases. V was clipped by 5 bases and J by 4 bases; unmatched bases: 6. CDR1 and CDR2 (germline): MNHEY, SMNVEV (reference sequence). The CDR3 runs 16 residues.

Comments on this clone: At one end the junction does not follow the germline gene, possibly because of a read error. The chain is built from TRBV30 and TRBJ2-6, with D perhaps matching TRBD2 (6 bases). The CDR3 runs 14 residues. CDR1 is GTSNPN, CDR2 SVGIG, per germline (reference sequence). This CDR3 reads CAGSGGSGANVLTF. Written as DNA, the CDR3 is TGTGCCGGGAGTGGGGGGTCTGGGGCCAACGTCCTGACTTTC.

The rearrangement uses TRBV9 and TRBJ2-3; the D is unclear. The CDR3 consists of 14 residues. In germline, CDR1 is SGDLS, CDR2 YYNGEE. V lost 4 bases and J 4 bases, leaving 13 bases between the germline ends. The CDR3 loop reads CASSSRGRADTQYF. The CDR3 coding sequence is TGTGCCAGCAGCTCCCGAGGACGAGCAGATACGCAGTATTTT.

The chain recombines TRBV4-1 with TRBJ2-5, with D possibly being TRBD2 (6 bases). Germline CDR1 is MGHRA and CDR2 is YSYEKL. The CDR3 consists of 16 residues. V was trimmed by 0 bases and J by 1 base, leaving 12 bases between them. The DNA of the CDR3 is TGCGCCAGCAGCCAAGATCGTATCGGGGGCCAAGAGACCCAGTACTTC. The encoded protein is CASSQDRIGGQETQYF.

The rearrangement uses TRBV4-1 and TRBJ1-2; possible D gene TRBD1, 5 bases. CDR1 and CDR2 (germline): MGHRA, YSYEKL. Trimming removed 0 bases from V and 0 bases from J, with 11 bases in between. The CDR3 contains 16 residues. In nucleotides, the CDR3 is TGCGCCAGCAGCCAAGATCGGACAAGAACTAACTATGGCTACACCTTC. Amino acids: CASSQDRTRTNYGYTF.

This clone was seen a handful of times. The CDR3 nucleotides are TGTGCCAGTAGCTTAGCAGGGACGTACGCAGATACGCAGTATTTT. Protein sequence: CASSLAGTYADTQYF. V is TRBV19 and J is TRBJ2-3; D possibly matches TRBD1 or TRBD2 (5 bases each). Germline CDR1 LNHDA, CDR2 SQIVND (reference sequence). V lost 6 bases, J lost 4 bases, and 17 bases lay in between. The CDR3 extends over 15 amino acids. Using reference TRBV19 and TRBJ2-3 for the parts outside the CDR3, the full variable domain is DGGITQSPKYLFRKEGQNVTLSCEQNLNHDAMYWYRQDPGQGLRLIYYSQIVNDFQKGDIAEGYSVSREKKESFPLTVTSAQKNPTAFYLCASSLAGTYADTQYFGPGTRLTVL.

This clone was picked up a small number of times. The V call is TRBV6-5, the J call TRBJ2-7, with D unresolved. V was pared by 2 bases and J by 3 bases, with 5 bases between. Per germline, CDR1 MNHEY and CDR2 SVGAGI. The CDR3 is 12 residues long. Here the CDR3 reads CASSYVGYEQYF. CDR3 nucleotide sequence: TGTGCCAGCAGTTACGTGGGCTACGAGCAGTACTTC.

The chain links TRBV4-3 to TRBJ2-1; TRBD1 agrees at 7 bases. Trimming took 4 bases from V and 8 from J; bases not matched to a gene: 5. CDR1 is LGHNA and CDR2 is YSLEER in the germline V gene. This CDR3 has 13 amino acids. The CDR3 is CASSLMTGYEQFF. CDR3 bases: TGCGCCAGCAGCCTAATGACAGGGTATGAGCAGTTCTTC.